The next 8 T cell receptor beta chains were all read from a single sample in a study of cytomegalovirus exposure and HLA in healthy donors. PCR used 60 Vbeta primers and 13 Jbeta primers. Method: immunoSEQ multiplex PCR; TCRdb's copy keeps in-frame clones and lacks some. The sample holds 250,000 or so clones, over 90% seen once. Sequences were obtained from PBMCs. These receptor sequences come from a girl aged 2-10 years in good health and CMV-seronegative.

V is TRBV18 and J is TRBJ1-2; perhaps TRBD1 as D (6 bases). This CDR3 is built from 15 residues. V was cut by 5 bases and J by 4 bases, with 17 bases left in between. Germline CDR1 and CDR2: KGHSH and LQKENI. This CDR3 reads CASSSLDSPSYGYTF. The CDR3 DNA reads as TGTGCCAGCTCAAGCCTGGACAGCCCCTCCTATGGCTACACCTTC.

The chain employs TRBV2 and TRBJ1-5; no clear D gene. Deletions cut 5 bases from V and 0 bases from J, with 8 bases between. Per germline, CDR1 SNHLY and CDR2 FYNNEI. The CDR3 length is 14 residues. This chain's CDR3 is CASSIEHSNQPQHF. The CDR3 DNA sequence: TGTGCCAGCAGTATCGAGCATAGCAATCAGCCCCAGCATTTT.

The chain joins TRBV6-4 to TRBJ1-1; TRBD1 might be the D (6 bases). The CDR3 consists of 13 residues. The germline V and J ends were trimmed by 6 bases and 5 bases, with 13 bases remaining between them. Germline V CDR1 and CDR2: MRHNA, SNTAGT. For the CDR3, the DNA is TGTGCCAGCAGCTTAAAGAGGGGGACTGAAGCTTTCTTT. As protein: CASSLKRGTEAFF.

The V and J genes are TRBV29-1 and TRBJ2-1; no reliable D call. Trimming removed 4 bases at V and 9 bases at J, with 10 bases between. CDR3 size: 11 residues. In germline, CDR1 is SQVTM, CDR2 ANQGSEA. Here the CDR3 reads CSVVSRFEQFF. The CDR3 DNA is TGCAGCGTTGTTAGTCGGTTTGAGCAGTTCTTC.

The rearrangement links TRBV5-1 to TRBJ1-6, with TRBD1 matching over 8 bases. The CDR3 runs to 15 residues. The V gene's germline CDR1 is SGHRS and CDR2 YFSETQ. Losses at the gene ends were 4 bases for V and 5 bases for J; bases not matched to a gene: 5. The CDR3 DNA reads TGCGCCAGCAGCGCCGACAGGGGTCATAATTCACCCCTCCACTTT. Translated, it gives CASSADRGHNSPLHF.

The chain recombines TRBV5-1 with TRBJ2-1; D remains unclear. The CDR3 spans 11 residues. Trimming removed 3 bases at V and 8 bases at J, with 6 bases between. The germline V gene has CDR1 SGHRS and CDR2 YFSETQ. CDR3 sequence: CASSYNHEQFF. In DNA form, the CDR3 reads TGCGCCAGCAGCTACAACCATGAGCAGTTCTTC. The variable domain in full, completed from reference TRBV5-1 and TRBJ2-1, reads KAGVTQTPRYLIKTRGQQVTLSCSPISGHRSVSWYQQTPGQGLQFLFEYFSETQRNKGNFPGRFSGRQFSNSRSEMNVSTLELGDSALYLCASSYNHEQFFGPGTRLTVL.

The chain links TRBV7-9 to TRBJ1-2; tentative D call: TRBD1 (6 bases). The CDR3 runs to 14 residues. Looked up from germline, CDR1 is SEHNR and CDR2 is FQNEAQ (reference sequence). Trimming took 5 bases from V and 8 from J, leaving 18 bases between them. This CDR3 is CASSLGTTGIGYTF. CDR3 nucleotides: TGTGCCAGCAGCCTTGGGACCACAGGGATCGGCTACACCTTC. Variable domain in full (rest from reference TRBV7-9 and TRBJ1-2): DTGVSQNPRHKITKRGQNVTFRCDPISEHNRLYWYRQTLGQGPEFLTYFQNEAQLEKSRLLSDRFSAERPKGSFSTLEIQRTEQGDSAMYLCASSLGTTGIGYTFGSGTRLTVV.

The chain links TRBV19 to TRBJ1-4; 7 nucleotides align to TRBD1. CDR3 size: 17 residues. The V segment lost 5 bases and the J segment 5 bases; nucleotides outside the gene matches: 14. Per the germline V gene, CDR1 is LNHDA and CDR2 is SQIVND (reference sequence). The CDR3 coding sequence is TGTGCCAGTAGTGGTTCGGGACAGTCAAAGAAGAATGAAAAACTGTTTTTT. Protein product: CASSGSGQSKKNEKLFF.